Below are 16 T cell receptor beta chains sequenced from a single sample in a study of T cells in Graves' hyperthyroidism and ophthalmopathy. The CDR3 regions of TCR beta were amplified from RNA transcripts. The HTBI set primed first-round TCR CDR3 RT-PCR. TCRdb redid the calling of the multiplex PCR reads with MiXCR, one entry per CDR3 protein. Of about 480,000 distinct CDR3 sequences in the sample, around 14% were seen once. Sequenced: blood. The receptors were gathered from a young woman with Graves' hyperthyroidism.

The chain is built from TRBV5-1 and TRBJ2-1; a possible D gene is TRBD2 (6 bases). Trimming took off 0 bases at V and 2 bases at J, with 12 bases between the two ends. CDR3 size: 16 residues. The germline CDR1 and CDR2 sequences are SGHRS and YFSETQ. CDR3 amino acids: CASSLDGGLTYNEQFF. As DNA, the CDR3 is TGCGCCAGCAGCTTGGACGGCGGACTAACCTACAATGAGCAGTTCTTC.

This clonotype was recorded at least ten times. The V call is TRBV10-3, the J call TRBJ2-1, with a possible D match to TRBD2 (6 bases). CDR3 length: 14 amino acids. Trimming left V 3 bases short and J 9 bases short, with 15 bases between. Germline V gene sequence: CDR1 ENHRY, CDR2 SYGVKD. CDR3 sequence (DNA): TGTGCCATCAGTGAAGGGAAGGAGGGGAGTGAGCAGTTCTTC. Translated, it gives CAISEGKEGSEQFF.

This clonotype came up a few times. The chain has TRBV19 and TRBJ2-2, with D possibly called TRBD1 or TRBD2 (5 bases each). Germline-derived CDR1 and CDR2 are LNHDA and SQIVND (reference sequence). Trimming removed 6 bases from V and 5 bases from J, with 7 bases in between. The CDR3 is 12 amino acids. CDR3 nucleotides: TGTGCCAGTAGCTGGGGGACCGGGGAGCTGTTTTTT. Amino acid sequence: CASSWGTGELFF.

The V and J genes are TRBV30 and TRBJ1-3, with a possible D match to TRBD1 (6 bases). Germline assignment: CDR1 GTSNPN and CDR2 SVGIG (reference sequence). The CDR3 extends over 13 amino acids. V dropped 1 base and J dropped 7 bases, with 11 bases sitting between them. The CDR3 loop is CAWSAQGRNTIYF. The CDR3 DNA follows: TGTGCCTGGAGTGCGCAGGGGAGGAACACCATATATTTT.

This clonotype was seen many times. This chain uses TRBV27 with TRBJ2-3; TRBD2 agrees at 10 bases. V dropped 5 bases and J dropped 4; count of bases not matched to a gene: 6. The CDR3 runs to 15 residues. In germline, CDR1 is MNHEY, CDR2 SMNVEV (reference sequence). The CDR3 nucleotides read TGTGCCAGCAGTGTAACTAGCGGGAATGCAGATACGCAGTATTTT. It encodes CASSVTSGNADTQYF.

V and J are TRBV4-1 and TRBJ2-1, with D unclear. V was pared by 1 base and J by 5 bases, with 6 bases between. Germline V gives CDR1 MGHRA, CDR2 YSYEKL. This CDR3 is 13 amino acids long. The CDR3 loop reads CASSQGEHNEQFF. The CDR3 DNA sequence: TGCGCCAGCAGCCAAGGTGAGCACAATGAGCAGTTCTTC.

This clonotype has at least ten counts. This chain joins TRBV30 and TRBJ1-1; D possibly corresponds to TRBD1 (5 bases). Germline assignment: CDR1 GTSNPN and CDR2 SVGIG (reference sequence). Trimming took off 4 bases at V and 0 bases at J, with 18 bases between the two ends. The CDR3 is made up of 16 amino acids. In DNA form, the CDR3 reads TGTGCCTGGAACACCCTACCGGGGCGGTTGAACACTGAAGCTTTCTTT. Encoded protein: CAWNTLPGRLNTEAFF.

This clonotype was picked up many times. The chain carries TRBV27 and TRBJ2-7, with no clear D. The CDR3 covers 14 residues. The V and J ends lost 6 bases and 0 bases respectively, with 12 bases between them. The germline V gene encodes CDR1 MNHEY and CDR2 SMNVEV (reference sequence). CDR3 residues: CASRVQVPSYEQYF. CDR3 bases: TGTGCCAGCAGAGTCCAGGTTCCCTCCTACGAGCAGTACTTC.

The chain carries TRBV11-3 and TRBJ1-3, with D uncertain. The CDR3 extends over 16 amino acids. The germline CDR1 and CDR2 sequences are SGHNT and YENEEA. Trimming cost V 3 bases and J 0 bases, with 12 bases left between them. The CDR3 sequence: CASSLGSGDSGNTIYF. CDR3 in DNA: TGTGCCAGCAGCTTGGGAAGTGGGGACTCTGGAAACACCATATATTTT.

This clonotype was seen at least ten times. The CDR3 loop reads CSASTGVNQYF. The CDR3 region has the DNA TGCAGTGCCTCGACCGGGGTGAATCAGTACTTC. The chain employs TRBV20-1 and TRBJ2-4; perhaps TRBD2 as D (5 bases). V lost 6 bases, J lost 12 bases, and 15 bases lay in between. Germline V gene sequence: CDR1 DFQATT, CDR2 SNEGSKA (reference sequence). The CDR3 is 11 amino acids.

This clonotype was seen at least ten times. The chain has TRBV3-1 and TRBJ2-1; D gene unclear. CDR3 length: 15 residues. The V and J ends lost 3 bases and 5 bases respectively, with 14 bases between them. Germline V gene lookup returns CDR1 LGHDT and CDR2 YNNKEL (reference sequence). CDR3 sequence reads: CASSQAYGWDNEQFF. The CDR3 DNA reads as TGTGCCAGCAGCCAGGCCTACGGATGGGACAATGAGCAGTTCTTC.

This clonotype was observed many times. Here the CDR3 reads CASAEAGTTDTQYF. The DNA of the CDR3 is TGCGCCAGCGCCGAAGCGGGGACCACAGATACGCAGTATTTT. J is TRBJ2-3 and V is TRBV5-1; 7 bases agree with TRBD2. The CDR3 consists of 14 residues. V was pared by 7 bases and J by 2 bases, with 7 bases of the junction left unmatched. Germline lookup yields CDR1 SGHRS and CDR2 YFSETQ.

The chain has TRBV20-1 and TRBJ1-3; 8 positions match TRBD1. Germline CDR1 reads DFQATT; CDR2 reads SNEGSKA (reference sequence). With 0 bases clipped from V and 0 bases from J, the junction kept 7 bases outside the gene matches. The CDR3 loop spans 17 amino acids. The chain's CDR3 is CSARDPDRGFSGNTIYF. CDR3 sequence (DNA): TGCAGTGCTAGAGACCCCGACAGGGGTTTCTCTGGAAACACCATATATTTT.

The chain uses TRBV5-1 and TRBJ2-7; 12 nucleotides align to TRBD2. The length of the CDR3 is 16 residues. Germline V CDR1 and CDR2: SGHRS, YFSETQ. The V gene end was trimmed by 4 bases and the J gene end by 1 base; junction bases not matched to a gene: 6. CDR3 bases: TGCGCCAGCAGCCAAGACCTAGCGGGAGGGTCCTACGAGCAGTACTTC. As protein: CASSQDLAGGSYEQYF.

This clonotype has at least ten counts. The rearrangement joins TRBV27 to TRBJ2-3; TRBD2 might be the D (5 bases). This CDR3 has 16 residues. V lost 3 bases to trimming and J lost 5 bases, with 18 bases between them. Germline V CDR1 and CDR2: MNHEY, SMNVEV (reference sequence). The CDR3 nucleotides read TGTGCCAGCAGTTTGACCCCCGAGCGGAGTCTAGATACGCAGTATTTT. It codes for CASSLTPERSLDTQYF.

This chain uses TRBV6-2 or TRBV6-3 with TRBJ2-1, with a tentative D call TRBD1 (5 bases). Germline V CDR1 and CDR2: MNHEY, SVGEGT. Trimming left V 2 bases short and J 0 bases short, with 11 bases between. There are 16 residues in the CDR3. The CDR3 reads CASSYLGVSSYNEQFF. DNA of the CDR3: TGTGCCAGCAGTTACCTAGGGGTGAGCTCCTACAATGAGCAGTTCTTC.